This TCR beta chain appears in the sequencing data of a study of OX40 agonist ivuxolimab in advanced cancers. Study-level background: Patients took ivuxolimab, an agonistic anti-OX40 (CD134) antibody.

The method was immunoSEQ multiplex PCR; TCRdb's version includes in-frame clones alone and lacks a portion of them. The table lists 65,000 to 80,000 clones, just over 90% of them singletons. Regarding the study as a whole: Nonresponders included some who also had low normalized T-cell clonal expansion. Those patients achieving a partial response at 0.1-3.0 mg/kg showed among the lowest clonal expansion.

As for this clone: Its specificity is not known.

This TCR derives from an adult with an advanced solid tumor such as melanoma, head and neck, liver or kidney cancer. Specimen: CD4+ or CD8+ T cells sorted from blood, collected in a trial of the OX40 agonist ivuxolimab.

The CDR3 here is CASSSSTGGESFF. CDR3 bases: TGTGCCAGCAGCTCGTCAACAGGGGGCGAGTCGTTCTTC. The rearrangement joins TRBV7-6 to TRBJ2-1, with 9 bases matching TRBD1. This CDR3 has 13 residues. After removal of 4 bases from V and 15 bases from J, the junction contained 10 bases not matched to a gene. Germline V CDR1 and CDR2: SGHVS, FNYEAQ.